The 24 T cell receptor beta chains listed next were all sequenced from one sample in a study of cytomegalovirus exposure and HLA in healthy donors. The PCR employed 60 Vbeta primers together with 13 Jbeta primers. TCRdb's copy holds only in-frame clones and misses some; the assay was immunoSEQ multiplex PCR. The sample yields about 110,000 clones, around 81% seen once. The material sequenced was PBMCs. The receptors shown here come from a young woman in good health and CMV-seronegative.

The rearrangement joins TRBV2 to TRBJ2-1; tentatively, D is TRBD2 (6 bases). Trimming took off 0 bases at V and 0 bases at J, with 18 bases between the two ends. Germline assignment: CDR1 SNHLY and CDR2 FYNNEI. This CDR3 comprises 19 residues. The chain's CDR3 is CASSEAGGGVTFSYNEQFF. The CDR3 DNA follows: TGTGCCAGCAGTGAAGCGGGTGGAGGGGTGACGTTCTCCTACAATGAGCAGTTCTTC.

The V and J genes are TRBV5-4 and TRBJ2-3, with a weak D call TRBD2 (5 bases). Germline V gene lookup returns CDR1 SGHNT and CDR2 YYREEE (reference sequence). Trimming left V 3 bases short and J 2 bases short, with 19 bases between. The CDR3 has 17 amino acids. CDR3 bases: TGTGCCAGCAGCTCGCTTCTCGGGATAATTGACACAGATACGCAGTATTTT. Its protein is CASSSLLGIIDTDTQYF.

V and J are TRBV4-3 and TRBJ2-1, with D possibly matching TRBD1 (6 bases). Germline CDR1 is LGHNA and CDR2 is YSLEER. V gave up 3 bases and J gave up 4 bases, with 10 bases separating them. This CDR3 is 14 amino acids long. The CDR3 region is CASSHWDTYNEQFF. As DNA, the CDR3 is TGCGCCAGCAGCCATTGGGACACATACAATGAGCAGTTCTTC.

The rearrangement uses TRBV28 and TRBJ2-2; 12 bases are shared with TRBD2. Germline trimming cut 3 bases from V and 4 bases from J; bases unmatched to any gene: 9. The CDR3 is 18 residues long. Germline CDR1 reads MDHEN; CDR2 reads SYDVKM. CDR3 region: CASSFGASGRARTGELFF. CDR3 DNA: TGTGCCAGCAGTTTCGGAGCTAGCGGGAGGGCGCGCACCGGGGAGCTGTTTTTT.

This clone is a singleton in its sample. The rearrangement uses TRBV7-2 and TRBJ2-7; D unresolved. Trimming cost V 4 bases and J 0 bases, with 4 bases left between them. CDR3 length: 12 amino acids. Germline CDR1 SGHTA, CDR2 FQGNSA. Written as DNA, the CDR3 is TGTGCCAGCAGCTGGAGCTCCTACGAGCAGTACTTC. Amino acids: CASSWSSYEQYF.

J is TRBJ2-2 and V is TRBV7-9; TRBD1 is a possible D gene (6 bases). The CDR3 spans 14 residues. V dropped 7 bases and J dropped 4 bases, with 13 bases sitting between them. Germline V gene lookup returns CDR1 SEHNR and CDR2 FQNEAQ (reference sequence). CDR3 in DNA: TGTGCCAGCAAGATGGGACATAGCACCGGGGAGCTGTTTTTT. Translated: CASKMGHSTGELFF.

This sequence joins TRBV11-2 and TRBJ2-7, with TRBD2 identical over 16 bases. The CDR3 contains 17 residues. Unmatched junction bases numbered 6, after V lost 6 bases and J lost 1 base. Germline V gene lookup returns CDR1 SGHAT and CDR2 FQNNGV. As DNA, the CDR3 is TGTGCCAGCAGGGGGACTAGCGGGAGGGAGGCTTCCTACGAGCAGTACTTC. Amino acids: CASRGTSGREASYEQYF.

This chain links TRBV15 with TRBJ1-5, with D perhaps matching TRBD1 (5 bases). The germline V and J ends were trimmed by 0 bases and 7 bases, with 10 bases remaining between them. The CDR3 runs 14 residues. Looked up from germline, CDR1 is LNHNV and CDR2 is YYDKDF (reference sequence). The CDR3 nucleotides are TGTGCCACCAGCAGAGAGGCAGGGAAGCAGCCCCAGCATTTT. It translates to CATSREAGKQPQHF.

The J gene is TRBJ2-5, the V gene TRBV7-3; 8 bases line up with TRBD1. This CDR3 is 16 amino acids long. Per the germline V gene, CDR1 is SGHTA and CDR2 is FQGTGA. V shed 2 bases and J 5 bases; nucleotides not matched to a gene: 10. The DNA of the CDR3 is TGTGCCAGCAGCTTAGAACCAGGACAGGGAGAGGAGACCCAGTACTTC. It yields the protein CASSLEPGQGEETQYF.

This clone was detected only a few times. The junction differs from germline at one of its ends, possibly a read error. Other DNA sequences in the same sample also yield this CDR3. This rearrangement joins TRBV7-3 to TRBJ2-3; D gene uncertain. The CDR3 totals 14 residues. Germline CDR1 reads SGHTA; CDR2 reads FQGTGA. The CDR3 reads CASSPLSSTDTQYF. The CDR3 bases are TGTGCCAGCAGCCCCCTGAGCAGCACAGATACGCAGTACTTT.

The chain combines TRBV29-1 with TRBJ2-5; D perhaps matches TRBD1 (5 bases). The ends were cut back, 0 bases at V and 4 bases at J, with 18 bases in the middle. Looked up from germline, CDR1 is SQVTM and CDR2 is ANQGSEA. The CDR3 is 16 amino acids. The CDR3 coding sequence is TGCAGCGTTGAAGATCCCTTTTCGAAAGGGGTAGAGACCCAGTACTTC. It yields the protein CSVEDPFSKGVETQYF. Filled out from reference TRBV29-1 and TRBJ2-5, the complete variable domain reads SAVISQKPSRDICQRGTSLTIQCQVDSQVTMMFWYRQQPGQSLTLIATANQGSEATYESGFVIDKFPISRPNLTFSTLTVSNMSPEDSSIYLCSVEDPFSKGVETQYFGPGTRLLVL.

The chain couples TRBV4-1 to TRBJ2-6; 10 bases are shared with TRBD1. J was trimmed by 4 bases and V by 4 bases; bases with no gene match: 13. Germline CDR1 MGHRA, CDR2 YSYEKL. The CDR3 loop spans 19 amino acids. The CDR3 DNA reads as TGCGCCAGCAGCCTAAAAGCCGGGACAGGGGATCTAGGGGCCAACGTCCTGACTTTC. Translated: CASSLKAGTGDLGANVLTF.

V and J are TRBV6-5 and TRBJ2-7; a weak D match, TRBD1 (5 bases). CDR1 and CDR2 from the germline V gene are MNHEY and SVGAGI. There are 14 residues in the CDR3. Trimming took 5 bases from V and 2 from J, leaving 13 bases between them. The CDR3 DNA reads TGTGCCAGCAGTGCGACAGATATCCCCTACGAGCAGTACTTC. Encoded protein: CASSATDIPYEQYF.

The CDR3 coding sequence is TGCGCCAGCAGCTTCCCCAGTAGCCACAACTCTGGGGCCAACGTCCTGACTTTC. Translating it yields CASSFPSSHNSGANVLTF. V usage is TRBV5-1 and J usage is TRBJ2-6; D is unclear. The CDR3 runs to 18 residues. Per the germline V gene, CDR1 is SGHRS and CDR2 is YFSETQ. Trimming stripped 2 bases from V and 0 bases from J, with 15 bases between.

The gene calls are TRBV19 and TRBJ1-2; 9 nucleotides agree with TRBD1. V shed 6 bases and J 4 bases; nucleotides not matched to a gene: 6. CDR1 and CDR2 (germline): LNHDA, SQIVND (reference sequence). The CDR3 is 14 residues long. CDR3 in DNA: TGTGCCAGTAGCCCACAGGGGGCTGGCTATGGCTACACCTTC. Amino acids: CASSPQGAGYGYTF.

The rearrangement links TRBV6-1 to TRBJ1-4; 7 bases are shared with TRBD1. Germline V gene data show CDR1 as MNHNS and CDR2 as SASEGT. This CDR3 is 14 amino acids long. V lost 2 bases to trimming and J lost 7 bases; unmatched junction nucleotides: 4. The CDR3: CASSELQGSEKLFF. Here the CDR3 DNA reads TGTGCCAGCAGTGAATTACAGGGGAGTGAAAAACTGTTTTTT.

In nucleotides, the CDR3 is TGTGCCAGCAGCCCAGAGGGGGGGTCTTCACCCCTCCACTTT. Residues: CASSPEGGSSPLHF. The chain recombines TRBV7-2 with TRBJ1-6; weak D call: TRBD1 (6 bases). The germline V and J ends were trimmed by 5 bases and 9 bases, with 14 bases remaining between them. Germline loops: CDR1 SGHTA, CDR2 FQGNSA. The CDR3 is made up of 14 amino acids.

The chain combines TRBV19 with TRBJ2-1; 11 bases line up with TRBD2. The junction had 12 bases not matched to a gene; V was cut back by 4 bases and J by 1 base. The CDR3 covers 19 residues. Germline CDR1 and CDR2: LNHDA and SQIVND (reference sequence). The CDR3 DNA is TGTGCCAGTAGTAGACTAGCGGGACGGGGACCGACATCCTACAATGAGCAGTTCTTC. It codes for CASSRLAGRGPTSYNEQFF. Variable domain in full (rest from reference TRBV19 and TRBJ2-1): DGGITQSPKYLFRKEGQNVTLSCEQNLNHDAMYWYRQDPGQGLRLIYYSQIVNDFQKGDIAEGYSVSREKKESFPLTVTSAQKNPTAFYLCASSRLAGRGPTSYNEQFFGPGTRLTVL.

The chain uses TRBV7-4 and TRBJ2-5; tentatively, D is TRBD2 (5 bases). The V gene lost 5 bases and the J gene lost 2 bases, with 12 bases spanning the gap. Germline-derived CDR1 and CDR2 are SGHVT and SQSDAQ. CDR3 length equals 14 residues. CDR3 DNA sequence: TGTGCCAGCAGCATAAACGGGGTTCAAGAGACCCAGTACTTC. This translates into CASSINGVQETQYF.

DNA of the CDR3: TGTGCCAGCGCGGGAGGAGGTCTCTACGAGCAGTACTTC. Its protein product is CASAGGGLYEQYF. This chain joins TRBV19 and TRBJ2-7; the match to TRBD2 covers 8 bases. This CDR3 is 13 amino acids long. CDR1 and CDR2 from the germline V gene are LNHDA and SQIVND (reference sequence). The V segment lost 9 bases and the J segment 3 bases; nucleotides outside the gene matches: 7. The full variable domain, rest sourced from reference TRBV19 and TRBJ2-7, is DGGITQSPKYLFRKEGQNVTLSCEQNLNHDAMYWYRQDPGQGLRLIYYSQIVNDFQKGDIAEGYSVSREKKESFPLTVTSAQKNPTAFYLCASAGGGLYEQYFGPGTRLTVT.

This clone was found a few times. V is TRBV15 and J is TRBJ2-1; D not certain. Germline loops: CDR1 LNHNV, CDR2 YYDKDF (reference sequence). The V gene lost 0 bases and the J gene lost 8 bases, with 17 bases spanning the gap. This CDR3 is built from 16 residues. CDR3 in DNA: TGTGCCACCAGCAGAGATGCAGGCGCCCGTGTAGATGAGCAGTTCTTC. Protein: CATSRDAGARVDEQFF. The entire variable domain, with the rest obtained from reference TRBV15 and TRBJ2-1, is as follows: DAMVIQNPRYQVTQFGKPVTLSCSQTLNHNVMYWYQQKSSQAPKLLFHYYDKDFNNEADTPDNFQSRRPNTSFCFLDIRSPGLGDTAMYLCATSRDAGARVDEQFFGPGTRLTVL.

The chain joins TRBV7-2 to TRBJ1-2, with D hard to call. Germline loops: CDR1 SGHTA, CDR2 FQGNSA. The V gene lost 5 bases and the J gene lost 4 bases, with 8 bases spanning the gap. The CDR3 covers 12 residues. The DNA for the CDR3 is TGTGCCAGCAGCGCCCAGTCCTATGGCTACACCTTC. Translation gives CASSAQSYGYTF. The whole variable domain, filled in from reference TRBV7-2 and TRBJ1-2, reads GAGVSQSPSNKVTEKGKDVELRCDPISGHTALYWYRQSLGQGLEFLIYFQGNSAPDKSGLPSDRFSAERTGGSVSTLTIQRTQQEDSAVYLCASSAQSYGYTFGSGTRLTVV.

The chain has TRBV11-2 and TRBJ2-3, with 8 bases aligning to TRBD1. V lost 5 bases to trimming and J lost 2 bases; unmatched junction nucleotides: 6. Germline CDR1 SGHAT, CDR2 FQNNGV. CDR3 length: 15 amino acids. CDR3 coding DNA: TGTGCCAGCAGCGCATACAGGGGGGACACAGATACGCAGTATTTT. Amino acid sequence: CASSAYRGDTDTQYF.

The chain recombines TRBV9 with TRBJ2-1; 8 bases align to TRBD2. J was trimmed by 6 bases and V by 3 bases; bases with no gene match: 11. The germline gives CDR1 SGDLS, CDR2 YYNGEE. CDR3 length: 16 residues. CDR3 nucleotide sequence: TGTGCCAGCAGCGCCTCCGGTAGCGGGATTCCCAATGAGCAGTTCTTC. Its translation: CASSASGSGIPNEQFF. Supplemented by reference TRBV9 and TRBJ2-1, the full variable domain reads DSGVTQTPKHLITATGQRVTLRCSPRSGDLSVYWYQQSLDQGLQFLIQYYNGEERAKGNILERFSAQQFPDLHSELNLSSLELGDSALYFCASSASGSGIPNEQFFGPGTRLTVL.